The 14 T cell receptor beta chains reported below all come from one sample, sequenced in a study of CD8 T cells in ankylosing spondylitis (dated by TCRdb to about 2017). Broader findings and caveats from the paper: A TCR beta motif of about 8 highly homologous amino acid variants appeared characteristic of blood from ankylosing spondylitis patients.

These receptors' antigens are unknown. Receptor libraries were prepared by 5' RACE. Sequenced on an Illumina HiSeq 2500. TCRdb ran its own pipeline on the public reads, namely fastp trimming at Q25 and MiXCR clone calling, and kept in-frame beta chains. Entries that share a CDR3 protein sequence are merged under the most common genes and DNA. Within this sample are around 540,000 distinct CDR3 sequences, with about 13% of them counted one time only. The ten largest clonotypes hold around 6.8% of the sample. The sequencing sample was made of blood, either unsorted or a sorted T cell fraction (not recorded which). These receptors all stem from a male donor with ankylosing spondylitis.

Only a few counts were recorded for this clonotype. The chain employs TRBV12-3 or TRBV12-4 and TRBJ2-1, with D perhaps matching TRBD1 or TRBD2 (6 bases each). The CDR3 loop spans 17 amino acids. Trimming shortened V by 7 bases and J by 0 bases, and 19 bases separated the two germline ends. The CDR3 reads CASTQGGNWSSYNEQFF. Written as DNA, the CDR3 is TGTGCCAGCACACAAGGGGGGAATTGGAGCTCCTACAATGAGCAGTTCTTC.

CDR3 nucleotides: TGCGCCAGCAGCTGGGGGCGGGCCTACAATGAGCAGTTCTTC. This translates into CASSWGRAYNEQFF. This rearrangement joins TRBV5-1 to TRBJ2-1; D is possibly TRBD1 (6 bases). V gave up 3 bases and J gave up 2 bases, with 9 bases separating them. There are 14 residues in the CDR3. CDR1 is SGHRS and CDR2 is YFSETQ in the germline V gene.

V and J are TRBV14 and TRBJ1-4, with D perhaps TRBD1 (6 bases). The CDR3 is 17 residues long. The V end lost 4 bases, the J end lost 4 bases, and 19 bases lay between the germline ends. The V gene's germline CDR1 is SGHDN and CDR2 FVKESK. The CDR3 sequence: CASSPLHVGQSNEKLFF. As DNA, the CDR3 is TGTGCCAGCAGCCCGCTTCACGTAGGACAGAGTAATGAAAAACTGTTTTTT.

The CDR3, as DNA: TGTGCTAGTGCCTACTTAGGGGACGAGCAGTTCTTC. It specifies CASAYLGDEQFF. The V call is TRBV12-5, the J call TRBJ2-1; D tentatively reads TRBD1 or TRBD2 (5 bases each). The V and J ends lost 7 bases and 10 bases respectively, with 14 bases between them. Germline CDR1 LGHNT, CDR2 FRNRAP. The CDR3 consists of 12 residues.

This clonotype was observed a handful of times. The rearrangement joins TRBV5-6 to TRBJ2-1; 9 positions match TRBD1. This CDR3 is 11 amino acids long. The ends lost 4 bases at V and 15 bases at J; junction bases unmatched: 5. Germline-derived CDR1 and CDR2 are SGHDT and YYEEEE. CDR3 DNA sequence: TGTGCCAGCAGCCGGGACAGGGTTGCGTTCTTC. Residues: CASSRDRVAFF.

This clonotype occurred a few times. The rearrangement links TRBV5-5 to TRBJ2-7; 9 nucleotides agree with TRBD2. The CDR3 sequence is 14 residues long. The J segment lost 4 bases and the V segment lost 4 bases, leaving 6 bases of the junction unmatched. From germline, CDR1 is SGHKS and CDR2 YYEKEE (reference sequence). The CDR3 sequence: CASSILAGVYEQYV. Here the CDR3 DNA reads TGTGCCAGCAGCATATTAGCGGGAGTTTACGAGCAGTACGTC.

This clonotype occurred many times. The DNA for the CDR3 is TGTGCCAGCAGTTACGGGGCAGGGGGCTGGTATGGCTACACCTTC. Translated, it gives CASSYGAGGWYGYTF. This chain connects TRBV12-3 or TRBV12-4 to TRBJ1-2; 8 bases fit TRBD1. V was clipped by 4 bases and J by 5 bases; unmatched bases: 9. The CDR3 has 15 amino acids.

The gene calls are TRBV5-6 and TRBJ1-1, with D uncertain. Germline assignment: CDR1 SGHDT and CDR2 YYEEEE. The CDR3 is made up of 13 amino acids. Trimming shortened V by 4 bases and J by 4 bases, and 11 bases separated the two germline ends. CDR3 amino acids: CASSDIKGTEAFF. CDR3 coding DNA: TGTGCCAGCAGCGACATTAAGGGCACTGAAGCTTTCTTT.

This clonotype has more than one count but fewer than ten. The chain joins TRBV20-1 to TRBJ2-7, with D maybe TRBD1 (6 bases). Germline assignment: CDR1 DFQATT and CDR2 SNEGSKA (reference sequence). The CDR3 is 13 residues long. Between the trimmed V and J ends, which lost 2 bases and 6 bases, there was a span of 14 bases. CDR3 protein: CSARRQGSGEQYV. As DNA, the CDR3 is TGCAGTGCTAGACGGCAGGGGTCGGGCGAGCAGTACGTC.

The chain is built from TRBV20-1 and TRBJ1-5; D is undetermined. The CDR3 loop spans 15 amino acids. Per germline, CDR1 DFQATT and CDR2 SNEGSKA (reference sequence). V lost 5 bases to trimming and J lost 2 bases, with 16 bases between them. The CDR3 DNA reads TGCAGTGCTCGAGTCGGGATTCAGGGCAATCAGCCCCAGCATTTT. It specifies CSARVGIQGNQPQHF.

The chain recombines TRBV11-3 with TRBJ1-1, with D possibly being TRBD1 (5 bases). V lost 5 bases to trimming and J lost 4 bases, with 23 bases between them. CDR3 length equals 17 residues. Germline V gene lookup returns CDR1 SGHNT and CDR2 YENEEA. The CDR3 loop is CASSPRGIGAGVTEAFF. The CDR3 DNA reads TGTGCCAGCAGCCCCCGGGGTATAGGCGCGGGGGTCACTGAAGCTTTCTTT.

In its sample, this clonotype was seen many times. CDR3 protein: CASSSVAGGVLNYGYTF. Written as DNA, the CDR3 is TGTGCCAGCAGTTCAGTGGCAGGGGGGGTGTTAAACTATGGCTACACCTTC. J is TRBJ1-2 and V is TRBV12-3 or TRBV12-4; 7 bases align to TRBD1. V gave up 4 bases and J gave up 2 bases; unmatched junction bases: 13. The CDR3 loop spans 17 amino acids.

Comments on this clonotype: This may stem from a read error, because a much larger clone lies one nucleotide away. The chain is built from TRBV20-1 and TRBJ2-3; possible D gene TRBD2, 6 bases. Germline V gene sequence: CDR1 DFQATT, CDR2 SNEGSKA (reference sequence). The CDR3 length is 14 residues. Trimming took 2 bases from V and 2 from J, leaving 11 bases between them. The DNA of the CDR3 is TGCAGTGCTAGATTGGGCGGGAACACAGATACGCAGTATTTT. Protein product: CSARLGGNTDTQYF.

This clonotype was recorded a few times. This rearrangement joins TRBV12-3 or TRBV12-4 to TRBJ2-3; unclear D gene. The CDR3 extends over 17 amino acids. The V end lost 5 bases, the J end lost 0 bases, and 18 bases lay between the germline ends. CDR3 sequence reads: CASSPAPPTRSTDTQYF. DNA for the CDR3: TGTGCCAGCAGTCCCGCGCCTCCGACACGTAGCACAGATACGCAGTATTTT.